This T cell receptor beta chain appears in the sequencing data of a study of blood T cell repertoires in COVID-19. The overall study: The origin of the acute and convalescent COVID-19 samples was the United States, Italy and Spain. PBMCs, B-cell-depleted T cells, or T cells provided the cDNA or gDNA that made up the material.

The method was immunoSEQ multiplex PCR; TCRdb's version includes in-frame clones alone and lacks a portion of them. The table records some 400,000 clones, over 75% of them present only once. Patients from Seattle were sampled longitudinally, starting during active infection. Turning to this clone: Other DNA sequences within the sample encode an identical CDR3.

Sequencing was done on a sample of peripheral blood. This receptor was obtained from a woman aged 55-75 years with COVID-19, enrolled during active disease.

The CDR3 here is CASSQDRGSGNTIYF. As DNA, the CDR3 is TGCGCCAGCAGCCAAGACCGGGGCTCTGGAAACACCATATATTTT. The V gene is TRBV4-1, the J gene TRBJ1-3, with D unclear. This CDR3 is 15 amino acids long. With 0 bases removed from V and 0 bases from J, the gap between germline ends came to 6 bases. The V gene's germline CDR1 is MGHRA and CDR2 YSYEKL.